This TCR beta chain was found in a study of cytomegalovirus exposure and HLA in healthy donors. Germline V gives CDR1 SGDLS, CDR2 YYNGEE. CDR3 size: 13 residues. Trimming left V 0 bases short and J 8 bases short, with 9 bases between. PCR involved 60 Vbeta and 13 Jbeta primers. Method: immunoSEQ multiplex PCR; TCRdb's copy keeps in-frame clones and lacks some. This sample has fewer than 200,000 clones, with approximately 85% found just once. Sequencing used PBMCs. The sequence was obtained from a girl aged 2 to 10 in good health and CMV-seropositive. The chain has TRBV9 and TRBJ1-3; D gene uncertain. The DNA of the CDR3 is TGTGCCAGCAGCGTAGACGGCGGTTACACCATATATTTT. This encodes CASSVDGGYTIYF.